This T cell receptor (beta chain) appears in the sequencing data of a study of CXCR3-negative and CXCR3-positive naive CD8 T cells. Phenotypically, naive CD8+ T cells corresponded to CD45RO-CCR7+CD27+CD95-. The CDR3 sequence is 14 residues long. Germline loops: CDR1 SQVTM, CDR2 ANQGSEA. The authors made the TRB cDNA libraries by 5' RACE using UMI labels. TCRdb reprocessed the 5' RACE reads and stores each CDR3 protein as one record, lacking DNA. The sample table sets out around 90,000 distinct CDR3 sequences. Worth noting for this clonotype: Its matching antigen is unknown.

Study-wide findings and caveats: Naive CXCR3-negative cells resembled naive CXCR3-positive cells in TRBV-TRBJ usage; memory cells differed. Memory CD8+ cells had much lower diversity, and both naive subsets had comparably high diversity. Cryopreserved cells partially lost CXCR3 expression, and fresh PBMCs were used in most assays.

Input material: naive CXCR3- CD8+ T cells from blood. Stated subset: CD45RO-CCR7+CD27+CD95- naive CD8+ T cells lacking CXCR3 (TNR3-). The origin of this receptor is a human donor in good health. Some clones in this sample may be carry-over from other donors' samples. The rearrangement links TRBV29-1 to TRBJ1-2; the D call from TCRdb, TRBD1, cannot be confirmed without DNA. The CDR3 protein is CSVEVAEGDYGYTF.